Sequencing of this T cell receptor beta chain was carried out in a study of beta chain features in type 1 diabetes. Study-wide results and limits: A closer apparent resemblance between naive, central memory and Treg TCRB repertoires was seen in patients than in healthy donors. PCR, the amplification step, might favor shorter templates, equally in patients and controls.

Concerning this clone: Its specificity is not known.

CD45RO/CCR7/CD25/CD127/CD95/CD27 sorting isolated CD4+ naive, central memory, regulatory and stem cell-like memory cells. This CDR3 has 16 residues. V dropped 0 bases and J dropped 7 bases, with 17 bases sitting between them. CDR1 and CDR2 (germline): SGHNT, YYREEE (reference sequence). Expressed TCRB transcripts got sequenced, as all isolated RNA was reverse transcribed. Deep immunoSEQ sequencing covered naive, central memory and regulatory T cell samples. The table came from immunoSEQ multiplex PCR; TCRdb's copy has only in-frame clones and leaves some out. The sample includes under 450,000 clones, about 14% of them seen just once.

The V gene is TRBV5-4, the J gene TRBJ2-1; maybe TRBD2 (5 bases). The specimen was naive CD4+ T cells from blood. The origin of this receptor is a man under 40 in good health. In DNA, the CDR3 is TGTGCCAGCAGCTTGGAGGTTCGGGCTAGCCGAAATGAGCAGTTCTTC. It yields the protein CASSLEVRASRNEQFF.